This paragraph covers one TCR beta chain sequence. Produced via immunoSEQ multiplex PCR; TCRdb's table is partial and in-frame only. Here the sample spans over 2 million clones, about 95% being singletons. V was cut by 5 bases and J by 9 bases, with 13 bases left in between. There are 11 residues in the CDR3. Germline CDR1 and CDR2: DFQATT and SNEGSKA (reference sequence). The data derive from a study of shared clonotypes between healthy human individuals. This chain connects TRBV20-1 to TRBJ2-5, with D perhaps being TRBD1 or TRBD2 (5 bases each). This TCR was sampled from a man aged 18 to 30 in good health. The sample was naive CD4+ T cells sorted from blood. As for subset: CD45RA+ positively selected. For the CDR3, the DNA is TGCAGTGCTCTCCAGGGAGTGGCCCAGTACTTC. Encoded protein: CSALQGVAQYF.